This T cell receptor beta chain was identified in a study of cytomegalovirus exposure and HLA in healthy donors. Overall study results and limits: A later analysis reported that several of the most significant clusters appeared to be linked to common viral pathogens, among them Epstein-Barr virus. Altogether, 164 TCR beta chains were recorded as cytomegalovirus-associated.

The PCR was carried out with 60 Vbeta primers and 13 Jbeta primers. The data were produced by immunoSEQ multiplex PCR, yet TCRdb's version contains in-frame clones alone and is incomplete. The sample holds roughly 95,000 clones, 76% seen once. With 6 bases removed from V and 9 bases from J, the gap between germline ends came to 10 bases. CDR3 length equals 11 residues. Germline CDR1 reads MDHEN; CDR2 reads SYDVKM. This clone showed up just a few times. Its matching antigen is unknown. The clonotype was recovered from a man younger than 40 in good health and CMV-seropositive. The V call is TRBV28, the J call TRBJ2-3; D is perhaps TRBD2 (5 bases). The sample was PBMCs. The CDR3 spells CASSSLATQYF. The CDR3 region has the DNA TGTGCCAGCAGCTCCTTAGCGACGCAGTATTTT.